Shown below are 8 T cell receptor beta chains from a single sample sequenced in a study of prognosis after radiotherapy for stage I lung cancer. Multiplex PCR, run in two rounds, amplified TCR beta CDR3 from genomic DNA. First-round PCR employed TRBV- and TRBJ-specific primers for each gene. MiXCR, run by TCRdb on the multiplex PCR reads, gives a single entry per CDR3 protein. The data contain 45,000 to 70,000 distinct CDR3 sequences, more than 25% of them singletons. This material consisted of PBMCs, taken before or after stereotactic body radiation therapy (not recorded which). Receptors originate from a donor aged 50 or older with non-small cell lung cancer.

This clonotype is large. The chain has TRBV7-9 and TRBJ2-1, with D perhaps TRBD1 (6 bases). Germline CDR1 is SEHNR and CDR2 is FQNEAQ (reference sequence). CDR3 size: 14 residues. Trimming took 4 bases from V and 8 from J, leaving 15 bases between them. The CDR3 protein is CASSSGQHRDEQFF. The CDR3 DNA sequence: TGTGCCAGCAGCTCTGGACAGCATAGGGATGAGCAGTTCTTC.

This clonotype was counted at least ten times. The V gene is TRBV3-1, the J gene TRBJ2-2; maybe TRBD2 (6 bases). CDR1 is LGHDT and CDR2 is YNNKEL in the germline V gene (reference sequence). V was cut by 5 bases and J by 5 bases, with 15 bases left in between. CDR3 length: 15 amino acids. The chain's CDR3 is CASSWGSGETGELFF. CDR3 sequence (DNA): TGTGCCAGCAGCTGGGGGTCGGGAGAAACCGGGGAGCTGTTTTTT.

As regards this clonotype: Just one base apart from a much larger clone, this may be a read error. This chain uses TRBV20-1 with TRBJ2-1; 14 nucleotides agree with TRBD2. The CDR3 totals 15 residues. Germline loops: CDR1 DFQATT, CDR2 SNEGSKA (reference sequence). The CDR3 sequence is CCARGLAGGYNEQFF. DNA for the CDR3: TGCTGTGCTAGAGGACTAGCGGGGGGCTACAATGAGCAGTTCTTC.

Many counts were recorded for this clonotype. The chain combines TRBV7-9 with TRBJ2-3; 9 nucleotides align to TRBD1. V shed 5 bases, J shed 7 bases, and the junction held 10 bases outside the gene matches. The CDR3 has 15 residues. Germline CDR1 and CDR2: SEHNR and FQNEAQ (reference sequence). The CDR3 here is CASSLRRDRVNTQYF. CDR3 nucleotides: TGTGCCAGCAGCCTTCGCCGGGACAGGGTAAATACGCAGTATTTT. The complete variable domain, with remaining parts taken from reference TRBV7-9 and TRBJ2-3, reads DTGVSQNPRHKITKRGQNVTFRCDPISEHNRLYWYRQTLGQGPEFLTYFQNEAQLEKSRLLSDRFSAERPKGSFSTLEIQRTEQGDSAMYLCASSLRRDRVNTQYFGPGTRLTVL.

This clonotype showed up many times. V usage is TRBV4-1 and J usage is TRBJ2-3, with 9 bases that match TRBD1. CDR3 length equals 17 residues. The ends lost 0 bases at V and 6 bases at J; junction bases unmatched: 10. Germline assignment: CDR1 MGHRA and CDR2 YSYEKL. CDR3 nucleotide sequence: TGCGCCAGCAGCCAAGATCGTGACAGGGGGATACGTGATACGCAGTATTTT. The encoded protein is CASSQDRDRGIRDTQYF.

This clonotype was detected many times. The genes are TRBV2 and TRBJ1-4; a weak D match, TRBD1 (6 bases). Between the trimmed V and J ends, which lost 6 bases and 11 bases, there was a span of 22 bases. CDR3 length: 15 amino acids. The germline V gene has CDR1 SNHLY and CDR2 FYNNEI. The CDR3 DNA reads as TGTGCCAGCAGCGCAGAGGGGGGGGACCGTGGGAAACTGTTTTTT. This translates into CASSAEGGDRGKLFF.

This clonotype came up many times. The DNA is left out, because the CDR3 cannot be placed on it with certainty; the CDR3 is given as TCRdb lists it. The rearrangement links TRBV28 to TRBJ1-5; the D call TRBD1 from the table was never checked on the DNA. The germline gives CDR1 MDHEN, CDR2 SYDVKM. Termini included, the CDR3 measures 16 amino acids. The CDR3 loop is CASSLFLSLAAQPQHF.

Regarding this clonotype: A much larger clone lies a single base off, so this may be a read error. The rearrangement joins TRBV9 to TRBJ2-2, with D possibly being TRBD2 (5 bases). Germline lookup yields CDR1 SGDLS and CDR2 YYNGEE. CDR3 length equals 13 residues. The CDR3: CASSPYQAGKLFF. CDR3 DNA sequence: TGTGCCAGCAGCCCCTACCAAGCCGGGAAGCTGTTTTTT.